A single count supports the clone carrying this TCR beta chain. Its specificity is not known. This entry comes from a study of cytomegalovirus exposure and HLA in healthy donors. It was with 60 Vbeta and 13 Jbeta primers that the PCR ran. The table came from immunoSEQ multiplex PCR; TCRdb's copy has only in-frame clones and leaves some out. The table has around 200,000 clones, around four fifths seen once; the top ten hold 10%. The germline CDR1 and CDR2 sequences are KGHSH and LQKENI. The V gene end was trimmed by 6 bases and the J gene end by 8 bases; junction bases not matched to a gene: 10. This CDR3 comprises 15 residues. General study results and limits: TCR beta chains numbering roughly 150 were designated cytomegalovirus-associated. Using a false discovery rate of 0.05, a later analysis showed that approximately 17,000 TCR beta sequences were associated with HLA alleles.

This receptor was identified in a woman in her fifties or sixties in good health and CMV-seropositive. The chain has TRBV18 and TRBJ1-6; TRBD1 aligns across 7 bases. Sequencing was done on a sample of PBMCs. CDR3 region: CASSPTDRAHSPLHF. Here the CDR3 DNA reads TGTGCCAGCTCTCCGACCGACAGGGCCCATTCACCCCTCCACTTT.